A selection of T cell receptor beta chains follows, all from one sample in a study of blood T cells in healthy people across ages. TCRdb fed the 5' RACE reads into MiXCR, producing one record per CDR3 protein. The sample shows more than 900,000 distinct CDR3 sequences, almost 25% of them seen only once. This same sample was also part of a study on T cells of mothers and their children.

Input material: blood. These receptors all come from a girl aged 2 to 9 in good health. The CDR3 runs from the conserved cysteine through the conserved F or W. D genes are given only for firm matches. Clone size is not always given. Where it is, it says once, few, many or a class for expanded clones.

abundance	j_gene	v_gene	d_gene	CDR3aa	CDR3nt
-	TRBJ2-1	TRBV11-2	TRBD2	CASSAPRTSGSVNEQFF	TGTGCCAGCAGCGCACCTAGGACTAGCGGGAGTGTTAATGAGCAGTTCTTC
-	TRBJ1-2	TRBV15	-	CATTEGVGGYTF	TGTGCCACCACGGAAGGGGTGGGAGGCTACACCTTC
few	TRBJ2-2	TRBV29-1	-	CSVPDNLNTGELFF	TGCAGCGTTCCCGACAACCTGAACACCGGGGAGCTGTTTTTT
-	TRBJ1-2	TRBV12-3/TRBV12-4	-	CASRTTGTNYGYTF	TGTGCCAGCAGAACCACCGGGACCAACTATGGCTACACCTTC
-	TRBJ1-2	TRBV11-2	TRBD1	CASSKTGVNYGYTF	TGTGCCAGCAGCAAGACAGGGGTTAACTATGGCTACACCTTC
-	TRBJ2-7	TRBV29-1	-	CSVEAGHEYEQYF	TGCAGCGTTGAAGCGGGGCATGAGTACGAGCAGTACTTC
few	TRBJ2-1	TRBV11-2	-	CASSLVGRDNNEQFF	TGTGCCAGCAGCTTAGTAGGGAGAGACAACAATGAGCAGTTCTTC
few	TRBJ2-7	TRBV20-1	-	CSARDRELDYEQYF	TGCAGTGCTAGAGATCGAGAACTCGACTACGAGCAGTACTTC
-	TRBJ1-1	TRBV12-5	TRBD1	CASGLVFTGTGNTEAFF	TGTGCTAGTGGTTTGGTATTCACCGGGACAGGGAACACTGAAGCTTTCTTT
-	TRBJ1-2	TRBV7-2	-	CASSSDSPIGYGYTF	TGTGCCAGCAGCTCCGACAGCCCTATCGGGTATGGCTACACCTTC
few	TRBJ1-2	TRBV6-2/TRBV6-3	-	CASSSGERIYGYTF	TGTGCCAGCAGTTCCGGGGAGAGAATCTATGGCTACACCTTC
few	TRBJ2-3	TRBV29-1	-	CSAPGPSGTQYF	TGCAGCGCCCCCGGGCCAAGCGGGACGCAGTATTTT
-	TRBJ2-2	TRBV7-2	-	CASSLVFNEPRVFF	TGTGCCAGCAGCTTAGTTTTTAATGAACCTCGGGTGTTTTTT
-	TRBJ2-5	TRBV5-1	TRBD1	CASSFLGQGRRETQYF	TGCGCCAGCAGCTTCCTTGGACAGGGAAGGAGAGAGACCCAGTACTTC
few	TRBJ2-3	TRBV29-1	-	CSVEGVWDPYESTDTQYF	TGCAGCGTTGAGGGGGTGTGGGACCCATATGAGAGCACAGATACGCAGTATTTT
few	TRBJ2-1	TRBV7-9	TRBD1	CASSAPGQEVYEQFF	TGTGCCAGCAGCGCTCCGGGACAGGAGGTTTATGAGCAGTTCTTC
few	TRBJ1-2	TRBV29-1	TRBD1	CSVERGTGSRDYGYTF	TGCAGCGTAGAGAGGGGGACAGGGAGTCGAGACTATGGCTACACCTTC
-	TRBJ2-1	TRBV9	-	CASSPEGGGPTSYNEQFF	TGTGCCAGCAGCCCAGAGGGTGGGGGGCCCACTTCCTACAATGAGCAGTTCTTC
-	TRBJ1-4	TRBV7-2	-	CASSLNAGENEKLFF	TGTGCCAGCAGCTTAAACGCAGGGGAGAATGAAAAACTGTTTTTT
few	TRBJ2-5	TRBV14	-	CASSQVIGEQYF	TGTGCCAGCAGCCAAGTTATTGGGGAGCAGTACTTC
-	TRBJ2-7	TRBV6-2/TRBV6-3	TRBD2	CASSYSTSGEQYF	TGTGCCAGCAGTTACTCTACTAGCGGCGAGCAGTACTTC
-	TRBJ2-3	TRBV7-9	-	CANSLGASQGNF	TGTGCCAACAGCTTAGGGGCCTCTCAAGGGAATTTT
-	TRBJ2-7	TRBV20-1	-	CSAKTESYEQYF	TGCAGTGCTAAAACAGAGAGCTACGAGCAGTACTTC
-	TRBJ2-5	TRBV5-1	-	CASSFEGSQETQYF	TGCGCCAGCAGCTTCGAGGGGTCCCAAGAGACCCAGTACTTC
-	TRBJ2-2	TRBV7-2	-	CASTRLVAGELFF	TGTGCCAGCACTCGACTAGTCGCCGGGGAGCTGTTTTTT
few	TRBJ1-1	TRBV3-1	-	CASSQELVNTEAFF	TGTGCCAGCAGCCAGGAATTGGTGAACACTGAAGCTTTCTTT
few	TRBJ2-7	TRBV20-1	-	CSASGGPYYEQYF	TGCAGTGCTAGCGGGGGGCCTTACTACGAGCAGTACTTC
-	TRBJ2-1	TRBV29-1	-	CSVVAAGTGEQFF	TGCAGCGTTGTGGCGGCGGGTACGGGTGAGCAGTTCTTC
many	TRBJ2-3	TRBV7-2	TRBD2	CASRWTSGSTDTQYF	TGTGCCAGCAGGTGGACTAGCGGGAGCACAGATACGCAGTATTTT
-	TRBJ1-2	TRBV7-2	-	CASSPAGRTYGYTF	TGTGCCAGCAGCCCAGCCGGGCGGACCTATGGCTACACCTTC
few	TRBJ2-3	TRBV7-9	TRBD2	CASNQGLAGASSTDTQYF	TGTGCCAGCAACCAGGGACTAGCGGGGGCTTCTAGCACAGATACGCAGTATTTT
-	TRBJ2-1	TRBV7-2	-	CASSLRRDLGNEQFF	TGTGCCAGCAGCTTGAGGAGGGACTTAGGCAATGAGCAGTTCTTC
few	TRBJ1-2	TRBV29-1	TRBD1	CSVETGGYGYTF	TGCAGCGTGGAGACAGGGGGGTATGGCTACACCTTC
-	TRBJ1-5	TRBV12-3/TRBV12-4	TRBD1	CASSQGAYSNQPRHF	TGTGCCAGCAGTCAGGGGGCGTATAGCAATCAGCCCCGGCATTTT
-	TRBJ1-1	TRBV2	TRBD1	CASKETGRVAFF	TGTGCCAGCAAGGAGACAGGGCGGGTAGCTTTCTTT
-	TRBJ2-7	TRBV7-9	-	CASSSGPGVFNEQYF	TGTGCCAGCAGCTCCGGTCCAGGGGTGTTCAACGAGCAGTACTTC
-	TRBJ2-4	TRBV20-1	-	CSARRGGVENIQYF	TGCAGTGCTAGAAGAGGCGGCGTCGAAAACATTCAGTACTTC
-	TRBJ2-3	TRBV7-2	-	CASSSYDRRDTQCF	TGTGCCAGCAGCTCCTATGATAGACGGGATACGCAGTGTTTT
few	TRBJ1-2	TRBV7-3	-	CASSSRSGYTF	TGTGCCAGCAGCTCACGGTCAGGCTACACCTTC
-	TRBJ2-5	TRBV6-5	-	CATGGRTLPEETQYF	TGTGCCACCGGAGGAAGGACCCTCCCGGAGGAGACCCAGTACTTC
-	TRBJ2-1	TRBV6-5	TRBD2	CASSYWGGYGNNEQFF	TGTGCCAGCAGTTACTGGGGGGGGTACGGCAACAATGAGCAGTTCTTC
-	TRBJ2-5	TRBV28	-	CASSWATGEERELWETQYF	TGTGCCAGCAGTTGGGCGACAGGGGAAGAGCGGGAGTTATGGGAGACCCAGTACTTC
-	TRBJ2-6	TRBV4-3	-	CASSQEDLSGANVLTF	TGCGCCAGCAGCCAAGAAGACCTCTCCGGGGCCAACGTCCTGACTTTC
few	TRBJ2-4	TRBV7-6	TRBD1	CASSLVPGQDKNIQYF	TGTGCCAGCAGCTTAGTTCCCGGACAGGACAAAAACATTCAGTACTTC
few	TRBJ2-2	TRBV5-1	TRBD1	CASSSGQGVGELFF	TGCGCCAGCAGCTCGGGACAGGGCGTCGGGGAGCTGTTTTTT
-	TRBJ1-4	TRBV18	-	CASSPVGAEKLFF	TGTGCCAGCTCACCCGTCGGAGCTGAAAAACTGTTTTTT
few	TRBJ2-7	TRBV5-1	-	CASSPVGQGEYEQYF	TGCGCCAGCAGCCCCGTAGGGCAGGGTGAATACGAGCAGTACTTC
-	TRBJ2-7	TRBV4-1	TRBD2	CASSQDGGTSGRSTYEQYF	TGCGCCAGCAGTCAAGATGGCGGGACTAGCGGGAGGTCCACCTACGAGCAGTACTTC